Below, 28 T cell receptor beta chains from the same sample are listed, as sequenced in a study of T cells after yellow fever vaccination. TCRdb re-called the 5' RACE reads through MiXCR, storing one row per CDR3 protein. The sample includes roughly 520,000 distinct CDR3 sequences, roughly a fifth of them seen just once. Source: PBMCs, taken approximately 20 days after the first yellow fever vaccination. The receptors come from a man aged 18 to 30 who received the YFV17D yellow fever vaccine.

A few counts support this clonotype. V gene TRBV6-2 or TRBV6-3 combines with J gene TRBJ1-5, with a possible D match to TRBD1 (5 bases). Germline V gene data show CDR1 as MNHEY and CDR2 as SVGEGT. V was pared by 0 bases and J by 12 bases, with 15 bases between. The CDR3 runs to 14 residues. The chain's CDR3 is CASSYSTGPPYQHF. CDR3 bases: TGTGCCAGCAGTTACTCGACGGGGCCGCCATACCAGCATTTT.

The chain combines TRBV2 with TRBJ2-7; D is tentatively TRBD1 or TRBD2 (5 bases each). Trimming removed 6 bases from V and 3 bases from J, with 18 bases in between. This CDR3 is built from 15 residues. Germline lookup yields CDR1 SNHLY and CDR2 FYNNEI. CDR3 bases: TGTGCCAGCAGGGCTTATCGAGGGGTCGACTACGAGCAGTACTTC. Translating it yields CASRAYRGVDYEQYF.

The chain recombines TRBV13 with TRBJ1-1; D uncertain. Germline CDR1 is PRHDT and CDR2 is FYEKMQ (reference sequence). This CDR3 has 11 amino acids. The V end was cut by 5 bases, the J end by 7 bases, with 8 bases between. CDR3 coding DNA: TGTGCCAGCAGCGCCTCGGGTGAAGCTTTCTTT. The encoded protein is CASSASGEAFF.

The chain links TRBV7-2 to TRBJ2-2; D gene unclear. Germline-derived CDR1 and CDR2 are SGHTA and FQGNSA. Trimming took 5 bases from V and 8 from J, leaving 9 bases between them. This CDR3 has 12 amino acids. The CDR3 spells CASSPRMGELFF. The CDR3 DNA reads as TGTGCCAGCAGCCCCAGAATGGGGGAGCTGTTTTTT.

This clonotype was detected many times. This rearrangement joins TRBV11-2 to TRBJ2-1; D is uncertain. Deletions cut 1 base from V and 0 bases from J, with 7 bases between. CDR3 length equals 15 residues. Per germline, CDR1 SGHAT and CDR2 FQNNGV. The CDR3 bases are TGTGCCAGCAGCTTAGGGGAACTCTCCTACAATGAGCAGTTCTTC. Its translation is CASSLGELSYNEQFF.

This chain joins TRBV7-2 and TRBJ2-5; D possibly corresponds to TRBD2 (7 bases). V gave up 1 base and J gave up 1 base, with 13 bases separating them. The CDR3 spans 16 residues. Germline V gene data show CDR1 as SGHTA and CDR2 as FQGNSA. CDR3 residues: CASSLGGGGSQETQYF. The CDR3 bases are TGTGCCAGCAGCTTAGGGGGCGGGGGCTCCCAAGAGACCCAGTACTTC.

This chain connects TRBV30 to TRBJ1-1, with D unclear. V gave up 5 bases and J gave up 1 base, with 5 bases separating them. Germline V lookup: CDR1 GTSNPN, CDR2 SVGIG (reference sequence). The CDR3 has 11 residues. The CDR3 sequence is CAWATNTEAFF. The DNA of the CDR3 is TGTGCCTGGGCGACGAACACTGAAGCTTTCTTT.

V is TRBV24-1 and J is TRBJ2-5; D is uncertain. The V end lost 9 bases, the J end lost 5 bases, and 21 bases lay between the germline ends. The CDR3 has 15 residues. Germline V lookup: CDR1 KGHDR, CDR2 SFDVKD. The CDR3 here is CATPPCSTTGETQYF. The CDR3 DNA is TGTGCCACCCCCCCTTGCAGCACTACCGGGGAGACCCAGTACTTC.

The chain uses TRBV15 and TRBJ2-7, with D tentatively TRBD1 (5 bases). CDR1 is LNHNV and CDR2 is YYDKDF in the germline V gene (reference sequence). V gave up 2 bases and J gave up 5 bases, with 7 bases separating them. CDR3 length: 12 residues. CDR3 nucleotides: TGTGCCACCAGCAGAACAGGTGACGAGCAGTACGTC. It translates to CATSRTGDEQYV.

The V call is TRBV7-3, the J call TRBJ2-1; a weak D match, TRBD1 (5 bases). The V and J ends lost 5 bases and 7 bases respectively, with 18 bases between them. CDR3 length: 15 amino acids. Germline CDR1 SGHTA, CDR2 FQGTGA. CDR3 coding DNA: TGTGCCAGCAGCCGAGGCACAGGCCCATGGAATGAGCAGTTCTTC. This sequence encodes CASSRGTGPWNEQFF.

This sequence joins TRBV6-4 and TRBJ2-2; no reliable D call. The CDR3 runs 13 residues. Trimming pared 0 bases from V and 7 bases from J, leaving 6 bases between. Germline CDR1 and CDR2: MRHNA and SNTAGT. The CDR3 bases are TGTGCCAGCAGTGACTCGTATTACGGGGAGCTGTTTTTT. It yields the protein CASSDSYYGELFF.

This chain links TRBV6-5 with TRBJ2-3; D not certain. With 0 bases removed from V and 2 bases from J, the gap between germline ends came to 6 bases. CDR1 is MNHEY, CDR2 SVGAGI, per germline. The CDR3 runs 14 residues. Here the CDR3 reads CASSYSRITDTQYF. The CDR3 coding sequence is TGTGCCAGCAGTTACTCGCGTATCACAGATACGCAGTATTTT.

This clonotype was seen more than once but under ten times. The chain carries TRBV20-1 and TRBJ1-1; the D gene is possibly TRBD1 (6 bases). V was pared by 5 bases and J by 3 bases, with 13 bases between. The CDR3 totals 13 residues. Germline lookup yields CDR1 DFQATT and CDR2 SNEGSKA (reference sequence). CDR3 protein: CSAPRGWYTEAFF. For the CDR3, the DNA is TGCAGTGCTCCCAGGGGTTGGTACACTGAAGCTTTCTTT.

The CDR3: CASSYPPGTIGSEQFF. CDR3 sequence (DNA): TGTGCCAGCAGTTACCCGCCCGGGACTATCGGATCTGAGCAGTTCTTC. V is TRBV6-2 or TRBV6-3 and J is TRBJ2-1; the match to TRBD2 covers 7 bases. This CDR3 is built from 16 residues. The J segment lost 9 bases and the V segment lost 2 bases, leaving 13 bases of the junction unmatched. Germline CDR1 and CDR2: MNHEY and SVGEGT.

This clonotype has at least ten counts. V is TRBV29-1 and J is TRBJ2-3; 12 nucleotides agree with TRBD2. CDR1 is SQVTM, CDR2 ANQGSEA, per germline. The CDR3 extends over 16 amino acids. After removal of 1 base from V and 1 base from J, the junction contained 3 bases not matched to a gene. DNA of the CDR3: TGCAGCGTTGAAGGGACTAGCGGGGCCCGCACAGATACGCAGTATTTT. Its protein product is CSVEGTSGARTDTQYF.

The sample holds a few counts of this clonotype. This CDR3 is CSVGQGVTYEQYF. DNA of the CDR3: TGCAGCGTCGGACAGGGAGTTACCTACGAGCAGTACTTC. The chain uses TRBV29-1 and TRBJ2-7; 8 bases fit TRBD1. The V and J ends lost 6 bases and 2 bases, in that order; junction bases with no gene match: 6. Germline assignment: CDR1 SQVTM and CDR2 ANQGSEA. The CDR3 is made up of 13 amino acids.

The chain employs TRBV6-2 or TRBV6-3 and TRBJ2-7; no definite D call. Germline loops: CDR1 MNHEY, CDR2 SVGEGT. The CDR3 has 14 residues. V lost 1 base and J lost 0, with 7 bases in between. The CDR3 is CASSYLDASYEQYF. The CDR3 DNA reads TGTGCCAGCAGTTACTTGGACGCCTCCTACGAGCAGTACTTC.

This clonotype was seen a handful of times. This chain links TRBV18 with TRBJ2-7; D remains unclear. The V gene's germline CDR1 is KGHSH and CDR2 LQKENI. Between the trimmed V and J ends, which lost 3 bases and 5 bases, there was a span of 14 bases. The CDR3 sequence is 14 residues long. CDR3 amino acids: CASSPNRVLDEQYV. In DNA, the CDR3 is TGTGCCAGCTCACCCAACAGAGTCCTGGACGAGCAGTACGTC.

This clonotype was seen a few times. V gene TRBV23-1 combines with J gene TRBJ1-5; 9 bases fit TRBD1. TRBV23-1 is an ORF; its function is uncertain. Unmatched junction bases numbered 8, after V lost 7 bases and J lost 4 bases. The CDR3 contains 15 residues. The CDR3 bases are TGCGCCAGCATCCGGGACAGGGCCCTGAATCAGCCCCAGCATTTT. Its protein is CASIRDRALNQPQHF.

The chain has TRBV7-9 and TRBJ2-1; maybe TRBD2 (6 bases). The CDR3 totals 13 residues. CDR1 and CDR2 (germline): SEHNR, FQNEAQ (reference sequence). The germline V and J ends were trimmed by 4 bases and 6 bases, with 10 bases remaining between them. CDR3 sequence: CASSSLAPNEQFF. The CDR3 coding sequence is TGTGCCAGCAGCTCACTAGCTCCCAATGAGCAGTTCTTC.

This clonotype was observed a handful of times. V and J are TRBV28 and TRBJ1-5; 12 nucleotides agree with TRBD1. CDR3 length: 18 amino acids. Per the germline V gene, CDR1 is MDHEN and CDR2 is SYDVKM. J gave up 1 base and V 2 bases, and 6 bases lay outside the gene matches. CDR3 residues: CASSLGGQGASSNQPQHF. The CDR3 nucleotides are TGTGCCAGCAGTTTAGGGGGACAGGGGGCGTCCAGCAATCAGCCCCAGCATTTT.

This chain connects TRBV6-6 to TRBJ2-1; either TRBD1 or TRBD2 may fit D (6 bases each). The CDR3 totals 11 residues. Germline V gene sequence: CDR1 MNHNY, CDR2 SVGAGI (reference sequence). The V gene lost 8 bases and the J gene lost 9 bases, with 11 bases spanning the gap. DNA for the CDR3: TGTGCCAGCGGAGGGGGTACTGAGCAGTTCTTC. It is translated as CASGGGTEQFF.

The V gene is TRBV10-3, the J gene TRBJ2-5; no firm D call. Germline V gene data show CDR1 as ENHRY and CDR2 as SYGVKD. V was trimmed by 0 bases and J by 2 bases, leaving 7 bases between them. CDR3 length equals 14 residues. The CDR3 loop reads CAISESLGQETQYF. In DNA form, the CDR3 reads TGTGCCATCAGTGAGTCGCTGGGGCAAGAGACCCAGTACTTC.

This clonotype has more than one count but fewer than ten. The DNA for the CDR3 is TGCAGTGTAACACAGTCGTTTAGCTATGGCTACACCTTC. Its translation: CSVTQSFSYGYTF. J is TRBJ1-2 and V is TRBV20-1; no clear D gene. The germline gives CDR1 DFQATT, CDR2 SNEGSKA (reference sequence). Trimming shortened V by 7 bases and J by 4 bases, and 16 bases separated the two germline ends. CDR3 length equals 13 residues.

The chain uses TRBV4-2 and TRBJ2-1, with D perhaps TRBD1 (5 bases). The CDR3 loop spans 13 amino acids. The germline V gene has CDR1 LGHNA and CDR2 YNFKEQ. Trimming shortened V by 8 bases and J by 8 bases, and 16 bases separated the two germline ends. CDR3 coding DNA: TGTGCCAGCGGGGCCTGGGTCGGCGATGAGCAGTTCTTC. Its protein is CASGAWVGDEQFF.

For the CDR3, the DNA is TGTGCCAGCAGTTCGCACAGGGGGGGATACACCGGGGAGCTGTTTTTT. This gives the protein CASSSHRGGYTGELFF. The chain employs TRBV27 and TRBJ2-2; weak D call: TRBD1 (8 bases). CDR3 length equals 16 residues. Trimming removed 4 bases at V and 3 bases at J, with 15 bases between. Germline V lookup: CDR1 MNHEY, CDR2 SMNVEV (reference sequence).

This clonotype was counted between two and nine times. V is TRBV3-1 and J is TRBJ1-5; the D is unclear. V was cut by 4 bases and J by 6 bases, with 10 bases left in between. The germline V gene encodes CDR1 LGHDT and CDR2 YNNKEL (reference sequence). The CDR3 extends over 13 amino acids. CDR3 in amino acids: CASSPPGIQPQHF. CDR3 nucleotide sequence: TGTGCCAGCAGCCCACCGGGGATTCAGCCCCAGCATTTT.

This clonotype has just a few counts. The rearrangement links TRBV6-1 to TRBJ2-4, with TRBD1 matching over 8 bases. This CDR3 region has 17 residues. V lost 0 bases to trimming and J lost 1 base; unmatched junction nucleotides: 5. Germline-derived CDR1 and CDR2 are MNHNS and SASEGT. The CDR3, as DNA: TGTGCCAGCAGTGAAGCTCGGACAGGGCCCGCCAAAAACATTCAGTACTTC. Encoded protein: CASSEARTGPAKNIQYF.